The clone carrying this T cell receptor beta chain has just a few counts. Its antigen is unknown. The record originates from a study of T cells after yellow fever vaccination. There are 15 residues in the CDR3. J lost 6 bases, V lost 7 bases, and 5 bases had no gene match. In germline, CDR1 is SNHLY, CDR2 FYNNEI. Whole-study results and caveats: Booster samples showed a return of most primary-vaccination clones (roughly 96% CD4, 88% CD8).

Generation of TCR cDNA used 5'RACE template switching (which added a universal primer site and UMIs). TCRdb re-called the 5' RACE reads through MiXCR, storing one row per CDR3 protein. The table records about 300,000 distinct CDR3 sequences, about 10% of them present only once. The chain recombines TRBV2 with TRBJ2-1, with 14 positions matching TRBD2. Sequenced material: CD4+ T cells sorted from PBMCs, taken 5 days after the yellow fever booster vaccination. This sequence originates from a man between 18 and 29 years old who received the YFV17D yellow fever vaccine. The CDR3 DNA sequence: TGTGCCAGCATGGGACTAGCGGGGGTGATCAATGAGCAGTTCTTC. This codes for CASMGLAGVINEQFF.